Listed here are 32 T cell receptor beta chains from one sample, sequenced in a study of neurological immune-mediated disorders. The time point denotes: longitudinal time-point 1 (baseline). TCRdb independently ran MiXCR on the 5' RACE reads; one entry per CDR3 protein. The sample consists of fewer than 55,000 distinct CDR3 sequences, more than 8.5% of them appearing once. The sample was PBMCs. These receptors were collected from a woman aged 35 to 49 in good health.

CDR3: CASSRAYSYEQYF. Here the CDR3 DNA reads TGTGCCAGCAGTCGGGCCTACTCCTACGAGCAGTACTTC. The V and J genes are TRBV2 and TRBJ2-7; D not resolved. This CDR3 is built from 13 residues. Trimming cost V 5 bases and J 0 bases, with 8 bases left between them. Germline V lookup: CDR1 SNHLY, CDR2 FYNNEI.

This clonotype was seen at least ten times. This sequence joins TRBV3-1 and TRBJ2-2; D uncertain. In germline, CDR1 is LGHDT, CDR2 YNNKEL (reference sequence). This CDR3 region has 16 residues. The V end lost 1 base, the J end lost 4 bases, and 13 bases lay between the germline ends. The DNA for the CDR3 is TGTGCCAGCAGCCAAGGTGTGACCAGAAGCACCGGGGAGCTGTTTTTT. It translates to CASSQGVTRSTGELFF.

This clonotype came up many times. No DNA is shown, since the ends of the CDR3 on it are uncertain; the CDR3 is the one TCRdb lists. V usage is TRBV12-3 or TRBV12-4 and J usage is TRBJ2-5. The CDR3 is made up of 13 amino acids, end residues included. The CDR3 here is CASSFGSGETQYF.

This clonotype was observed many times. As DNA, the CDR3 is TGTGCCAGCAGTTACTCGGGGGGGGGAGCGGGAGGCCAAGAGACCCAGTACTTC. Encoded protein: CASSYSGGGAGGQETQYF. The chain links TRBV6-5 to TRBJ2-5, with 9 positions matching TRBD2. The V segment lost 0 bases and the J segment 1 base; nucleotides outside the gene matches: 9. CDR1 is MNHEY, CDR2 SVGAGI, per germline. The CDR3 loop spans 18 amino acids.

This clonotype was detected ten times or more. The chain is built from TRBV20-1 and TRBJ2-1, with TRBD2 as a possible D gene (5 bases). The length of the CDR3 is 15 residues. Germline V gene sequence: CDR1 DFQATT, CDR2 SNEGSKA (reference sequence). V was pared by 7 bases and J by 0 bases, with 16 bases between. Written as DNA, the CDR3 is TGCAGTGTTGGGCGGGCGTCTGCCTCCTACAATGAGCAGTTCTTC. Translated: CSVGRASASYNEQFF.

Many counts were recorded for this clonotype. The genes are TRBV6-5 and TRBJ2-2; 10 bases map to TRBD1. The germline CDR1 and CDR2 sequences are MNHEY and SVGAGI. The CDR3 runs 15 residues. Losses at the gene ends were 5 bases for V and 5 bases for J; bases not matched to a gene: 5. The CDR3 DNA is TGTGCCAGCAGTCCCCGGACAGGGGGGACCGGGGAGCTGTTTTTT. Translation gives CASSPRTGGTGELFF.

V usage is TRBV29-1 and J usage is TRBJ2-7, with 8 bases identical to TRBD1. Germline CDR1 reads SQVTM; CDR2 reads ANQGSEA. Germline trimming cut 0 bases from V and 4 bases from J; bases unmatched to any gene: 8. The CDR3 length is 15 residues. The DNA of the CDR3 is TGCAGCGTTGAAGATTGGGCAGGGGGCGGGTACGAGCAGTACTTC. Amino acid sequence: CSVEDWAGGGYEQYF.

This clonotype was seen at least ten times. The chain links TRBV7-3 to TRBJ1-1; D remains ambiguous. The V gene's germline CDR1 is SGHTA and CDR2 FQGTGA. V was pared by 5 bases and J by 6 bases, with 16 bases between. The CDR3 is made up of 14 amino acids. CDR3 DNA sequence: TGTGCCAGCAGCGTAAATATCGCGAGCGCTGAAGCTTTCTTT. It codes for CASSVNIASAEAFF.

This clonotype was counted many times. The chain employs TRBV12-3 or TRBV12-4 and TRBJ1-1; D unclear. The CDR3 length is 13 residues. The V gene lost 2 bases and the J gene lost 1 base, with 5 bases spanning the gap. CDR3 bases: TGTGCCAGCAGTTTACAGGAGAACACTGAAGCTTTCTTT. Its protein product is CASSLQENTEAFF.

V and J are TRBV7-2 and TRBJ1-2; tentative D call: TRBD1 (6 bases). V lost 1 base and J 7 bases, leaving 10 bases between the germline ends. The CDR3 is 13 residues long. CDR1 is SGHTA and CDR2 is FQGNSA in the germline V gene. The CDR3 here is CASSLDQGSGYTF. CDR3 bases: TGTGCCAGCAGCTTAGACCAGGGGAGTGGCTACACCTTC.

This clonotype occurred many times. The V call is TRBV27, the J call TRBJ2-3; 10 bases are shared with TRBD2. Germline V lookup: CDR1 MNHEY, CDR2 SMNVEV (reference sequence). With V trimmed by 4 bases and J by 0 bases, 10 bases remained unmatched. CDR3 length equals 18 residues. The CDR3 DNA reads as TGTGCCAGCAGTTACTCTAGCGGGGGCAAATCTAGCACAGATACGCAGTATTTT. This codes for CASSYSSGGKSSTDTQYF.

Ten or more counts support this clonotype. CDR3 sequence (DNA): TGCGCCAGCAGCTTGGATGTGGTACCTAGCGGTCAAGAGACCCAGTACTTC. It is translated as CASSLDVVPSGQETQYF. V gene TRBV5-1 combines with J gene TRBJ2-5, with 7 bases that match TRBD2. Germline loops: CDR1 SGHRS, CDR2 YFSETQ. Trimming at V came to 0 bases and at J to 2 bases, leaving 10 bases not matched to a gene. The length of the CDR3 is 17 residues.

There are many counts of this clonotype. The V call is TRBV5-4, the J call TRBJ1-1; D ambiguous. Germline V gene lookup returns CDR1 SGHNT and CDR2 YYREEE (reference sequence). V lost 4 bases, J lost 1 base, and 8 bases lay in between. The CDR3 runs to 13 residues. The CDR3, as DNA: TGTGCCAGCAGCCGAGGATGGAACACTGAAGCTTTCTTT. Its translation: CASSRGWNTEAFF.

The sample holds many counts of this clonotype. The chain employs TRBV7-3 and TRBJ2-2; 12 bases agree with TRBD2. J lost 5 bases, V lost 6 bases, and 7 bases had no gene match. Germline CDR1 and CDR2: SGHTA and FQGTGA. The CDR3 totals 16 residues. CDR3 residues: CASSSSGRAVTGELFF. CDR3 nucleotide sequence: TGTGCCAGCAGTTCTAGCGGGAGGGCCGTTACCGGGGAGCTGTTTTTT.

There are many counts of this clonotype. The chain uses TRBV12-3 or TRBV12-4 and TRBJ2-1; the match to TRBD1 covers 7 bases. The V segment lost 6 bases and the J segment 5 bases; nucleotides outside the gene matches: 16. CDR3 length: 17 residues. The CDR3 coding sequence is TGTGCCAGCAGCCCCCCCCTCTTGGGACAGATAGACAATGAGCAGTTCTTC. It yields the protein CASSPPLLGQIDNEQFF.

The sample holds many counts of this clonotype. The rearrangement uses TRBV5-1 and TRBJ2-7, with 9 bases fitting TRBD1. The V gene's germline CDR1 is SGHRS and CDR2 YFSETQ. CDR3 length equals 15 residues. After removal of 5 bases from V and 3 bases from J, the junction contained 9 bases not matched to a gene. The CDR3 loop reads CASRRGGTGSYEQYF. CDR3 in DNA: TGCGCCAGCAGGCGCGGCGGGACAGGGAGCTACGAGCAGTACTTC.

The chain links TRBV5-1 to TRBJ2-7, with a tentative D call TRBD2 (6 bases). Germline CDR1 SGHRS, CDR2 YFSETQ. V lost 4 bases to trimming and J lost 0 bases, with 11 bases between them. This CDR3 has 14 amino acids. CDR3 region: CASSKGTPSYEQYF. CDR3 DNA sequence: TGCGCCAGCAGCAAGGGGACTCCCTCCTACGAGCAGTACTTC.

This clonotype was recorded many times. The CDR3 coding sequence is TGTGCCAGCAGTTACTCTCGATTTTACGAGCAGTACTTC. Its protein is CASSYSRFYEQYF. The rearrangement joins TRBV6-5 to TRBJ2-7; D gene ambiguous. Germline V CDR1 and CDR2: MNHEY, SVGAGI. V was cut by 0 bases and J by 4 bases, with 7 bases left in between. The CDR3 is 13 residues long.

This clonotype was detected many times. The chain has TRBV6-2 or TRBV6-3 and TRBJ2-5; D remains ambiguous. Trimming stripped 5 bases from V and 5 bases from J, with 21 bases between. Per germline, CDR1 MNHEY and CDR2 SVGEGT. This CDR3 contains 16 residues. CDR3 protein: CASSDRMYGPSETQYF. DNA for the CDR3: TGTGCCAGCAGTGACCGGATGTATGGGCCCAGCGAGACCCAGTACTTC.

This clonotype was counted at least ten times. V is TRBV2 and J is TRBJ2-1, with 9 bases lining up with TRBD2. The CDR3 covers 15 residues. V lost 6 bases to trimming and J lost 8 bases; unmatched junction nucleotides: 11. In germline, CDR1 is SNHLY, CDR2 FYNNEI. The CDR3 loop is CASSLLAGVVHEQFF. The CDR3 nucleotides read TGTGCCAGCAGCCTTTTAGCGGGAGTCGTCCATGAGCAGTTCTTC.

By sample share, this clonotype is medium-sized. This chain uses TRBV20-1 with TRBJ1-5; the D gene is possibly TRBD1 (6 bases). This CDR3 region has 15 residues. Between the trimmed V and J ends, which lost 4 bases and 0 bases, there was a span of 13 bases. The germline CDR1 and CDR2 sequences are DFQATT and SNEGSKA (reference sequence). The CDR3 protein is CSATLGGYSNQPQHF. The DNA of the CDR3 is TGCAGTGCTACGCTAGGGGGATATAGCAATCAGCCCCAGCATTTT.

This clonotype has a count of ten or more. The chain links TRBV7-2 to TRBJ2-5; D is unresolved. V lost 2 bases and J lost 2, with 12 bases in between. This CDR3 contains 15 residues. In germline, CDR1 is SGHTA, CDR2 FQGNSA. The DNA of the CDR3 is TGTGCCAGCAGCTTATACCATATAACTCAAGAGACCCAGTACTTC. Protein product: CASSLYHITQETQYF.

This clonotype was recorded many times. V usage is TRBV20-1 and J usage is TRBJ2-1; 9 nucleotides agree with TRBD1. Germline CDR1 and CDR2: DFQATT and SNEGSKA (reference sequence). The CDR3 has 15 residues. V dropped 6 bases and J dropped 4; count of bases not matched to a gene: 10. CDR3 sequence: CSAIPGGQGYNEQFF. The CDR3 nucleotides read TGCAGTGCAATCCCCGGGGGACAGGGATACAATGAGCAGTTCTTC.

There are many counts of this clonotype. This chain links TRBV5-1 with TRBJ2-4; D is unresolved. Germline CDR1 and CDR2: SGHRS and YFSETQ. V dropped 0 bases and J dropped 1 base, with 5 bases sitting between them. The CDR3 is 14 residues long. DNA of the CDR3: TGCGCCAGCAGCTTGGCCGAGGCCAAAAACATTCAGTACTTC. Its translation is CASSLAEAKNIQYF.

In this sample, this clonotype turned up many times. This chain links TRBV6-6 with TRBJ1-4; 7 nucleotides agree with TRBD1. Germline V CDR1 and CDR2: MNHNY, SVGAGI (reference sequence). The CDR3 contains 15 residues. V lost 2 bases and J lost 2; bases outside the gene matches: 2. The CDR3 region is CASSYPTGTNEKLFF. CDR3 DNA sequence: TGTGCCAGCAGTTACCCGACAGGGACTAATGAAAAACTGTTTTTT.

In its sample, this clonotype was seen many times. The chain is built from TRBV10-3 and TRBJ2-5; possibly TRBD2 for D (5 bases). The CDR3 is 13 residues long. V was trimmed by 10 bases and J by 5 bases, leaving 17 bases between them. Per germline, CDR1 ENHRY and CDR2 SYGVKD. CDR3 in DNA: TGTGCCACGAAGGAGGCGGGTAGGGAGACCCAGTACTTC. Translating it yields CATKEAGRETQYF.

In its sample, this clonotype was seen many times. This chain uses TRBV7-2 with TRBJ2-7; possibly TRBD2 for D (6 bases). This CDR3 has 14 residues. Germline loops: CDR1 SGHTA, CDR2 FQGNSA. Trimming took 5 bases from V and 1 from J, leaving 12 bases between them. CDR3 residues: CASSRPGESYEQYF. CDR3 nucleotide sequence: TGTGCCAGCAGCCGCCCGGGGGAATCCTACGAGCAGTACTTC.

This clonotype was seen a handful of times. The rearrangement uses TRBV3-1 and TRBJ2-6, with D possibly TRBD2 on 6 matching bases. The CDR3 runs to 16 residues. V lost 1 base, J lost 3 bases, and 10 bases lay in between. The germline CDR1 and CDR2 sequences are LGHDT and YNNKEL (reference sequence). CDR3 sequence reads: CASSQGRAGGANVLTF. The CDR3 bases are TGTGCCAGCAGCCAAGGGAGGGCTGGTGGGGCCAACGTCCTGACTTTC. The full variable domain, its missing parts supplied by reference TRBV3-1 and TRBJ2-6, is DTAVSQTPKYLVTQMGNDKSIKCEQNLGHDTMYWYKQDSKKFLKIMFSYNNKELIINETVPNRFSPKSPDKAHLNLHINSLELGDSAVYFCASSQGRAGGANVLTFGAGSRLTVL.

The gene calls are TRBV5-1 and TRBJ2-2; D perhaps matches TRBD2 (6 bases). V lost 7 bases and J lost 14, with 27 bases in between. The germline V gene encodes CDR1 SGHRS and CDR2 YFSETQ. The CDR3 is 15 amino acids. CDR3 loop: CASRKSGGDAGQLFF. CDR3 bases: TGCGCCAGCCGCAAATCCGGAGGGGATGCCGGGCAACTGTTTTTT.

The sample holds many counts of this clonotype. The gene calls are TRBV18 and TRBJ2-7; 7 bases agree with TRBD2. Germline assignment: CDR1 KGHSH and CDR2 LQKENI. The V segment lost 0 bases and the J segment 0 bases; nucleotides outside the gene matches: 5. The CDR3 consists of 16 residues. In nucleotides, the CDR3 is TGTGCCAGCTCACCACCCACGGGAGGCGCCTCCTACGAGCAGTACTTC. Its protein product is CASSPPTGGASYEQYF.

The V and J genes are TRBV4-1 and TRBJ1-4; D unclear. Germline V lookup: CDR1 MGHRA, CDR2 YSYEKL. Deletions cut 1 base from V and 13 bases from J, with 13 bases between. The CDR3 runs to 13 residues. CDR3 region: CASSQVDFGRLFF. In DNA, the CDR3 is TGCGCCAGCAGCCAAGTTGATTTCGGTCGACTGTTTTTT.

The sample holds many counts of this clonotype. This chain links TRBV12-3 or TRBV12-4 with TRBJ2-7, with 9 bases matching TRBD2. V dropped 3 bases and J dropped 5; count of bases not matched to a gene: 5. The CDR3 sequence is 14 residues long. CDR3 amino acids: CASSFGGGANEQYF. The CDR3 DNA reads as TGTGCCAGCAGTTTTGGCGGGGGGGCAAACGAGCAGTACTTC.